This T cell receptor (beta chain) was identified in a study of blood T cell repertoires in COVID-19. About the study: From T cells, B-cell-depleted T cells, or PBMCs came the material, which was cDNA or gDNA.

Original processing methods: It was from reference gene primer amplification that nucleated cell counts were estimated. The assay was immunoSEQ multiplex PCR, and TCRdb's table has in-frame clones only and misses some. The V and J calls and clone size were taken over from that table, and D and trimming were inferred from the DNA. The top ten hold roughly 3.4% of the sample, which has about 160,000 clones, 75% to 90% seen once. The age range of participants was 18 to 89 years, with residence in about two dozen US areas. The study counted Cohort 3 donors as recovered given two negative PCRs, clearance, or symptom resolution. The germline gives CDR1 MNHEY, CDR2 SVGAGI. V shed 6 bases and J shed 7 bases, with 15 bases lying between them. This CDR3 region has 13 residues.

The sample consisted of PBMCs or T cells enriched from blood (not recorded which). J is TRBJ1-1 and V is TRBV6-5; weak D call: TRBD1 (5 bases). The TCR was taken from an older woman who had recovered from COVID-19. The CDR3 protein is CASSPRGTVEAFF. CDR3 nucleotide sequence: TGTGCCAGCAGCCCCCGGGGGACTGTTGAAGCTTTCTTT.